The 23 T cell receptor beta chains given below trace back to one sample, sequenced in a study of blood T cells in healthy people across ages. PCR was performed a second time for 7 to 11 cycles using a sample-barcoded 5' primer and a J-beta primer mix. TCRdb passed the 5' RACE reads through MiXCR, listing each CDR3 protein once. Here the sample spans about 600,000 distinct CDR3 sequences, about 45% being singletons. The specimen was blood. The receptors were gathered from an elderly man in good health.

This sequence joins TRBV5-6 and TRBJ1-6, with 10 bases fitting TRBD1. The J segment lost 5 bases and the V segment lost 4 bases, leaving 6 bases of the junction unmatched. The CDR3 totals 16 residues. The V gene's germline CDR1 is SGHDT and CDR2 YYEEEE. CDR3: CASSVGGQGDNSPLHF. CDR3 in DNA: TGTGCCAGCAGCGTTGGAGGACAGGGGGATAATTCACCCCTCCACTTT.

The CDR3 here is CASSRTWTDYEQYF. The CDR3 nucleotides are TGTGCCAGCAGCCGAACCTGGACAGACTACGAGCAGTACTTC. The chain is built from TRBV6-6 and TRBJ2-7; D might be TRBD1 (6 bases). Trimming removed 6 bases from V and 3 bases from J, with 15 bases in between. CDR1 is MNHNY, CDR2 SVGAGI, per germline (reference sequence). CDR3 length equals 14 residues.

DNA for the CDR3: TGTGCCAGCAGTCCCCGGACAGGGGGCAACATCTTGAACACTGAAGCTTTCTTT. Its protein product is CASSPRTGGNILNTEAFF. V usage is TRBV27 and J usage is TRBJ1-1; 11 bases align to TRBD1. Losses at the gene ends were 5 bases for V and 0 bases for J; bases not matched to a gene: 11. CDR1 is MNHEY, CDR2 SMNVEV, per germline (reference sequence). The CDR3 extends over 18 amino acids.

This chain connects TRBV20-1 to TRBJ2-7, with 13 bases fitting TRBD2. This CDR3 is built from 15 residues. CDR1 is DFQATT and CDR2 is SNEGSKA in the germline V gene (reference sequence). The junction had 9 bases not matched to a gene; V was cut back by 5 bases and J by 5 bases. CDR3 in DNA: TGCAGTGCTCGACGGACTAGCGGGAGAGTGAACGAGCAGTACTTC. Encoded protein: CSARRTSGRVNEQYF.

The V gene is TRBV18, the J gene TRBJ2-7; 7 positions match TRBD1. The J call is uncertain, as TRBJ2-4 better fits the DNA end. This CDR3 is built from 14 residues. Germline CDR1 reads KGHSH; CDR2 reads LQKENI. The CDR3 coding sequence is TGTGCCAGCTCACCCGTCCCCACAGGGGACATTCAGTACTTC. This sequence encodes CASSPVPTGDIQYF.

In its sample, this clonotype was seen a few times. V is TRBV20-1 and J is TRBJ2-1; D perhaps matches TRBD2 (6 bases). The germline V and J ends were trimmed by 3 bases and 10 bases, with 13 bases remaining between them. CDR3 length: 12 amino acids. Germline-derived CDR1 and CDR2 are DFQATT and SNEGSKA (reference sequence). The CDR3 DNA reads as TGCAGTGCTAGCTTACTAGCTACGGAGCAGTTCTTC. This encodes CSASLLATEQFF.

This clonotype was counted only a few times. This chain links TRBV27 with TRBJ1-2; D may be TRBD1 (6 bases). CDR1 is MNHEY and CDR2 is SMNVEV in the germline V gene (reference sequence). The CDR3 runs 19 residues. Trimming left V 5 bases short and J 5 bases short, with 30 bases between. As DNA, the CDR3 is TGTGCCAGCAGTCAAAGAGGGGGGGCTTTCGGGGCCCGTAGTTATGGCTACACCTTC. Protein sequence: CASSQRGGAFGARSYGYTF.

A few counts support this clonotype. CDR3 coding DNA: TGTGCCAGCAGTAGGACAGCTACGCTCTCTGGAAACACCATATATTTT. It specifies CASSRTATLSGNTIYF. The V and J genes are TRBV6-5 and TRBJ1-3, with D maybe TRBD1 (6 bases). The V gene lost 5 bases and the J gene lost 0 bases, with 14 bases spanning the gap. CDR1 and CDR2 from the germline V gene are MNHEY and SVGAGI. This CDR3 has 16 amino acids.

The chain couples TRBV7-9 to TRBJ2-6; TRBD1 might be the D (6 bases). The CDR3 is made up of 13 amino acids. The V end was cut by 11 bases, the J end by 2 bases, with 10 bases between. Per the germline V gene, CDR1 is SEHNR and CDR2 is FQNEAQ (reference sequence). CDR3 sequence: CAGAGAGANVLTF. DNA of the CDR3: TGTGCCGGGGCAGGGGCTGGGGCCAACGTCCTGACTTTC.

V is TRBV7-9 and J is TRBJ2-7; D unresolved. Germline loops: CDR1 SEHNR, CDR2 FQNEAQ (reference sequence). V dropped 5 bases and J dropped 3 bases, with 8 bases sitting between them. The length of the CDR3 is 12 residues. The chain's CDR3 is CASSIDNYEQYF. CDR3 DNA: TGTGCCAGCAGCATAGATAACTACGAGCAGTACTTC.

The rearrangement links TRBV20-1 to TRBJ2-1; maybe TRBD2 (6 bases). CDR3 length equals 14 residues. Germline V CDR1 and CDR2: DFQATT, SNEGSKA (reference sequence). Trimming pared 6 bases from V and 1 base from J, leaving 13 bases between. CDR3 sequence reads: CSAGGGRSYNEQFF. The CDR3 DNA follows: TGCAGTGCGGGAGGTGGGAGATCCTACAATGAGCAGTTCTTC.

CDR3 sequence: CSALPSRGEGTYGYTF. The CDR3 region has the DNA TGCAGTGCGCTACCTTCAAGAGGGGAGGGGACCTATGGCTACACCTTC. V gene TRBV20-1 combines with J gene TRBJ1-2; tentatively, D is TRBD1 (5 bases). In germline, CDR1 is DFQATT, CDR2 SNEGSKA (reference sequence). The CDR3 extends over 16 amino acids. V lost 6 bases, J lost 4 bases, and 24 bases lay in between.

The J gene is TRBJ1-1, the V gene TRBV5-6; perhaps TRBD1 as D (6 bases). Trimming pared 1 base from V and 4 bases from J, leaving 17 bases between. Germline values: CDR1 SGHDT, CDR2 YYEEEE. CDR3 length: 16 residues. CDR3 sequence reads: CASSLTGSLFGTEAFF. The DNA for the CDR3 is TGTGCCAGCAGCTTGACAGGGAGCCTTTTTGGCACTGAAGCTTTCTTT.

This clonotype was picked up many times. This chain joins TRBV6-5 and TRBJ1-5; a weak D match, TRBD1 (6 bases). Germline V gene lookup returns CDR1 MNHEY and CDR2 SVGAGI. The CDR3 is made up of 13 amino acids. Trimming shortened V by 4 bases and J by 5 bases, and 9 bases separated the two germline ends. The CDR3 DNA reads TGTGCCAGCAGTTCGGGGGCTCATCAGCCCCAGCATTTT. Amino acid sequence: CASSSGAHQPQHF.

V and J are TRBV7-6 and TRBJ2-5; D gene unclear. Trimming removed 6 bases from V and 4 bases from J, with 15 bases in between. The germline V gene has CDR1 SGHVS and CDR2 FNYEAQ. The CDR3 runs to 14 residues. CDR3 in amino acids: CASSPDSVRETQYF. In DNA form, the CDR3 reads TGTGCCAGCAGTCCAGACTCAGTGAGAGAGACCCAGTACTTC.

The chain is built from TRBV2 and TRBJ2-2; D gene ambiguous. V lost 7 bases and J 2 bases, leaving 11 bases between the germline ends. CDR3 length: 14 amino acids. The germline V gene encodes CDR1 SNHLY and CDR2 FYNNEI. CDR3 residues: CASTRRINTGELFF. CDR3 nucleotide sequence: TGTGCCAGCACACGAAGAATTAACACCGGGGAGCTGTTTTTT. Full variable domain (rest looked up from reference TRBV2 and TRBJ2-2): EPEVTQTPSHQVTQMGQEVILRCVPISNHLYFYWYRQILGQKVEFLVSFYNNEISEKSEIFDDQFSVERPDGSNFTLKIRSTKLEDSAMYFCASTRRINTGELFFGEGSRLTVL.

About this clonotype: A much larger clone differs from this one at a single base, so this may be a read error. This sequence joins TRBV29-1 and TRBJ2-3; 7 bases match TRBD1. The CDR3 has 14 amino acids. Germline CDR1 reads SQVTM; CDR2 reads ANQGSEA. V lost 4 bases to trimming and J lost 5 bases; unmatched junction nucleotides: 9. The CDR3 sequence is CSVAQGVGIDTQYF. As DNA, the CDR3 is TGCAGCGTTGCCCAGGGGGTGGGTATAGATACGCAGTATTTT.

This clonotype has a handful of counts. The chain has TRBV7-2 and TRBJ2-3, with 9 bases aligning to TRBD2. Germline-derived CDR1 and CDR2 are SGHTA and FQGNSA. The CDR3 is 16 amino acids. V was pared by 6 bases and J by 0 bases, with 7 bases of the junction left unmatched. CDR3 loop: CASRFTTSGSTDTQYF. The CDR3 DNA reads TGTGCCAGCAGATTCACAACTAGCGGGAGCACAGATACGCAGTATTTT.

This chain links TRBV2 with TRBJ2-7, with a tentative D call TRBD1 (6 bases). The CDR3 spans 15 residues. The germline V and J ends were trimmed by 2 bases and 1 base, with 12 bases remaining between them. CDR1 is SNHLY, CDR2 FYNNEI, per germline. The CDR3 reads CASSENPRGSYEQYF. CDR3 DNA: TGTGCCAGCAGTGAAAATCCCAGGGGTTCCTACGAGCAGTACTTC. The full variable domain, its missing parts supplied by reference TRBV2 and TRBJ2-7, is EPEVTQTPSHQVTQMGQEVILRCVPISNHLYFYWYRQILGQKVEFLVSFYNNEISEKSEIFDDQFSVERPDGSNFTLKIRSTKLEDSAMYFCASSENPRGSYEQYFGPGTRLTVT.

This chain links TRBV6-6 with TRBJ2-5; 9 bases fit TRBD1. This CDR3 has 14 residues. V was clipped by 2 bases and J by 11 bases; unmatched bases: 9. The germline CDR1 and CDR2 sequences are MNHNY and SVGAGI (reference sequence). CDR3 coding DNA: TGTGCCAGCAGTTACGTGGGACAGGGAAATGAGCAGTACTTC. Translating gives CASSYVGQGNEQYF.

The chain uses TRBV12-3 or TRBV12-4 and TRBJ2-7; the D gene is possibly TRBD2 (5 bases). The CDR3 is made up of 13 amino acids. The V and J ends lost 6 bases and 3 bases respectively, with 12 bases between them. The CDR3 bases are TGTGCCAGCAGAACTGGACTCAACTACGAGCAGTACTTC. It is translated as CASRTGLNYEQYF.

This clonotype was recorded at least ten times. The chain uses TRBV7-9 and TRBJ2-3; D is perhaps TRBD1 (5 bases). Trimming took 1 base from V and 2 from J, leaving 16 bases between them. This CDR3 is built from 17 residues. In germline, CDR1 is SEHNR, CDR2 FQNEAQ (reference sequence). The CDR3 region is CASSLETWGRFTDTQYF. The CDR3 DNA reads as TGTGCCAGCAGCTTAGAAACCTGGGGCAGATTCACAGATACGCAGTATTTT. Complete variable domain (other parts from reference TRBV7-9 and TRBJ2-3): DTGVSQNPRHKITKRGQNVTFRCDPISEHNRLYWYRQTLGQGPEFLTYFQNEAQLEKSRLLSDRFSAERPKGSFSTLEIQRTEQGDSAMYLCASSLETWGRFTDTQYFGPGTRLTVL.

This clonotype was counted a single time. V usage is TRBV5-6 and J usage is TRBJ2-3; 14 bases match TRBD2. The length of the CDR3 is 15 residues. Germline V gene sequence: CDR1 SGHDT, CDR2 YYEEEE. J gave up 6 bases and V 6 bases, and 6 bases lay outside the gene matches. In nucleotides, the CDR3 is TGTGCCAGCACGACTAGCGGGAGGGACTTCGATACGCAGTATTTT. Protein: CASTTSGRDFDTQYF. Full variable domain (missing parts from reference TRBV5-6 and TRBJ2-3): DAGVTQSPTHLIKTRGQQVTLRCSPKSGHDTVSWYQQALGQGPQFIFQYYEEEERQRGNFPDRFSGHQFPNYSSELNVNALLLGDSALYLCASTTSGRDFDTQYFGPGTRLTVL.